The clone carrying this T cell receptor (beta chain) was counted once. What it binds is unknown. This sample was included in a study of cytomegalovirus exposure and HLA in healthy donors. Donors showed nominal health when sampled, although they likely had unrecorded immune exposures. Germline V gene sequence: CDR1 MDHEN, CDR2 SYDVKM. The V and J ends lost 6 bases and 3 bases respectively, with 12 bases between them. CDR3 length equals 14 residues. This PCR relied on a set of 60 Vbeta primers and 13 Jbeta primers. Sequencing was performed with immunoSEQ multiplex PCR; in TCRdb, only in-frame clones are kept and a portion is missing. Of fewer than 120,000 clones listed, about three quarters are singletons. Study-level results: Among immune exposure information, only CMV serostatus was available. The classifier reportedly diagnosed cytomegalovirus status with high specificity and sensitivity. It was shown in a later analysis that HLA-associated TCR beta chains were more clonally expanded than other, equally common chains.

The sample consisted of PBMCs. The chain joins TRBV28 to TRBJ1-5; D uncertain. This TCR derives from a woman aged 25-40 years in good health and CMV-seronegative. CDR3 nucleotide sequence: TGTGCCAGCAGAGATATTCGGTCCAATCAGCCCCAGCATTTT. This codes for CASRDIRSNQPQHF.